The 31 T cell receptor beta chains in this list originate from one sample, sequenced in a study of blood T cell repertoires in COVID-19. TCRdb keeps only in-frame clones here, not all; method: immunoSEQ multiplex PCR. The sample contains some 150,000 clones, 88% of which appear only once. Sequencing used peripheral blood. The origin of the receptors is a man aged 45-65 years with active or convalescent COVID-19.

The chain uses TRBV6-5 and TRBJ1-1; D gene ambiguous. Germline V gene data show CDR1 as MNHEY and CDR2 as SVGAGI. This CDR3 has 15 amino acids. With 7 bases removed from V and 2 bases from J, the gap between germline ends came to 17 bases. CDR3 sequence (DNA): TGTGCCAGCACCTCACTGGCAGGCCTAAACACTGAAGCTTTCTTT. Protein: CASTSLAGLNTEAFF.

V is TRBV6-5 and J is TRBJ2-7; 9 bases match TRBD2. With 5 bases clipped from V and 6 bases from J, the junction kept 8 bases outside the gene matches. The CDR3 extends over 14 amino acids. The germline CDR1 and CDR2 sequences are MNHEY and SVGAGI. The CDR3 DNA follows: TGTGCCAGCAGTATGTTAGCGGGAGCTGGCGAGCAGTACTTC. As protein: CASSMLAGAGEQYF.

The chain uses TRBV10-3 and TRBJ2-7, with 7 nucleotides matching TRBD1. Germline V CDR1 and CDR2: ENHRY, SYGVKD. CDR3 length: 17 amino acids. V dropped 2 bases and J dropped 3; count of bases not matched to a gene: 13. DNA for the CDR3: TGTGCCATCAGTGAGGGTACGAGGGGACAGTTCCTCTACGAGCAGTACTTC. It yields the protein CAISEGTRGQFLYEQYF.

Here the CDR3 DNA reads TGTGCCAGCAGCCGCGGGACTGGTATTAATGAAAAACTGTTTTTT. Encoded protein: CASSRGTGINEKLFF. The chain is built from TRBV7-2 and TRBJ1-4; maybe TRBD1 (5 bases). The CDR3 length is 15 residues. Germline assignment: CDR1 SGHTA and CDR2 FQGNSA. V was trimmed by 5 bases and J by 4 bases, leaving 14 bases between them. The full variable domain, with the rest looked up from reference TRBV7-2 and TRBJ1-4, is GAGVSQSPSNKVTEKGKDVELRCDPISGHTALYWYRQSLGQGLEFLIYFQGNSAPDKSGLPSDRFSAERTGGSVSTLTIQRTQQEDSAVYLCASSRGTGINEKLFFGSGTQLSVL.

CDR3 coding DNA: TGTGCCAGCAGTTACACTAGCGGGAACCAAGAGACCCAGTACTTC. This gives the protein CASSYTSGNQETQYF. J is TRBJ2-5 and V is TRBV6-5, with TRBD2 matching over 10 bases. J was trimmed by 0 bases and V by 2 bases; bases with no gene match: 0. The germline gives CDR1 MNHEY, CDR2 SVGAGI. This CDR3 comprises 15 residues.

The chain links TRBV27 to TRBJ2-7, with 8 bases that match TRBD2. Germline CDR1 is MNHEY and CDR2 is SMNVEV (reference sequence). V was pared by 5 bases and J by 3 bases, with 12 bases of the junction left unmatched. The CDR3 has 16 residues. Here the CDR3 DNA reads TGTGCCAGCAGTCCCCGCGCGGGGGGACTCAGCTACGAGCAGTACTTC. Its translation: CASSPRAGGLSYEQYF.

The V call is TRBV10-3, the J call TRBJ1-1, with D possibly TRBD1 on 5 matching bases. The CDR3 is 14 residues long. The V gene's germline CDR1 is ENHRY and CDR2 SYGVKD. V lost 8 bases and J 5 bases, leaving 18 bases between the germline ends. In DNA form, the CDR3 reads TGTGCCATCGCTGGGGACTCCGGGGGTACTGAAGCTTTCTTT. Protein product: CAIAGDSGGTEAFF.

The chain carries TRBV2 and TRBJ2-7, with 11 positions matching TRBD2. This CDR3 comprises 15 residues. Germline V lookup: CDR1 SNHLY, CDR2 FYNNEI. J lost 5 bases, V lost 4 bases, and 7 bases had no gene match. CDR3 sequence reads: CASSVSGRALHEQYF. Written as DNA, the CDR3 is TGTGCCAGCAGTGTTAGCGGGAGGGCCCTCCACGAGCAGTACTTC. The variable domain in full, with the rest retrieved from reference TRBV2 and TRBJ2-7, is EPEVTQTPSHQVTQMGQEVILRCVPISNHLYFYWYRQILGQKVEFLVSFYNNEISEKSEIFDDQFSVERPDGSNFTLKIRSTKLEDSAMYFCASSVSGRALHEQYFGPGTRLTVT.

This clone has only a few counts. This rearrangement joins TRBV6-2 or TRBV6-3 to TRBJ1-5; 9 bases agree with TRBD1. Germline assignment: CDR1 MNHEY and CDR2 SVGEGT. The CDR3 is 14 residues long. The ends lost 4 bases at V and 7 bases at J; junction bases unmatched: 5. CDR3 sequence reads: CASSSQGADQPQHF. CDR3 coding DNA: TGTGCCAGCAGTTCACAGGGGGCTGACCAGCCCCAGCATTTT.

This clone is a singleton in its sample. The chain combines TRBV5-4 with TRBJ2-1; 9 bases fit TRBD2. There are 15 residues in the CDR3. The germline gives CDR1 SGHNT, CDR2 YYREEE (reference sequence). After removal of 2 bases from V and 6 bases from J, the junction contained 6 bases not matched to a gene. The CDR3 coding sequence is TGTGCCAGCAGCTTCACAGCGGGAGGCGGCAATGAGCAGTTCTTC. Translated, it gives CASSFTAGGGNEQFF.

The rearrangement links TRBV15 to TRBJ2-2; the match to TRBD1 covers 9 bases. The germline V gene encodes CDR1 LNHNV and CDR2 YYDKDF (reference sequence). CDR3 length equals 17 residues. Losses at the gene ends were 1 base for V and 3 bases for J; bases not matched to a gene: 6. The CDR3 loop reads CATSRGGWTGDTGELFF. CDR3 sequence (DNA): TGTGCCACCAGCAGAGGGGGCTGGACAGGGGACACCGGGGAGCTGTTTTTT. Combining the CDR3 with reference TRBV15 and TRBJ2-2 gives the whole variable domain DAMVIQNPRYQVTQFGKPVTLSCSQTLNHNVMYWYQQKSSQAPKLLFHYYDKDFNNEADTPDNFQSRRPNTSFCFLDIRSPGLGDTAMYLCATSRGGWTGDTGELFFGEGSRLTVL.

The chain is built from TRBV6-6 and TRBJ2-7; tentatively, D is TRBD2 (5 bases). V dropped 0 bases and J dropped 7 bases, with 13 bases sitting between them. CDR1 and CDR2 (germline): MNHNY, SVGAGI (reference sequence). CDR3 size: 14 residues. The CDR3 DNA reads TGTGCCAGCAGTTACTCCGAGTACTCGGGGGAGCAGTACTTC. It codes for CASSYSEYSGEQYF.

The chain employs TRBV7-3 and TRBJ2-2, with 10 bases that match TRBD2. This CDR3 is built from 15 residues. Looked up from germline, CDR1 is SGHTA and CDR2 is FQGTGA. Trimming at V came to 3 bases and at J to 6 bases, leaving 4 bases not matched to a gene. The CDR3 is CASSFQAGGAGELFF. CDR3 DNA: TGTGCCAGCAGCTTCCAAGCGGGAGGGGCCGGGGAGCTGTTTTTT.

CDR3 nucleotide sequence: TGTGCCAGCAGCCCAGCCGGGGTTAGCACAGATACGCAGTATTTT. Protein: CASSPAGVSTDTQYF. The V gene is TRBV5-5, the J gene TRBJ2-3; D is possibly TRBD2 (5 bases). CDR1 and CDR2 from the germline V gene are SGHKS and YYEKEE (reference sequence). The V and J ends lost 4 bases and 0 bases respectively, with 12 bases between them. CDR3 length equals 15 residues. Drawing the rest from reference TRBV5-5 and TRBJ2-3, the complete variable domain is DAGVTQSPTHLIKTRGQQVTLRCSPISGHKSVSWYQQVLGQGPQFIFQYYEKEERGRGNFPDRFSARQFPNYSSELNVNALLLGDSALYLCASSPAGVSTDTQYFGPGTRLTVL.

This sequence joins TRBV10-1 and TRBJ1-5; D not certain. The CDR3 is 12 amino acids. Germline V gene sequence: CDR1 WNHNN, CDR2 SYGVQD (reference sequence). Trimming pared 9 bases from V and 5 bases from J, leaving 11 bases between. CDR3 DNA sequence: TGCGCCAGACTAGGATTTTATCAGCCCCAGCATTTT. This translates into CARLGFYQPQHF.

The chain uses TRBV3-1 (or the pseudogene TRBV3-2) and TRBJ2-7, with unresolved D. Trimming cost V 1 base and J 2 bases, with 3 bases left between them. CDR3 length equals 12 residues. CDR1 and CDR2 from the germline V gene are LGHDT and YNNKEL (reference sequence). The CDR3 spells CASSQVAYEQYF. The CDR3 region has the DNA TGTGCCAGCAGCCAAGTAGCCTACGAGCAGTACTTC.

This clone appeared once. The V call is TRBV6-1, the J call TRBJ2-1, with TRBD2 matching over 7 bases. V shed 2 bases and J 9 bases; nucleotides not matched to a gene: 7. CDR3 length equals 14 residues. The germline V gene encodes CDR1 MNHNS and CDR2 SASEGT. The CDR3 DNA follows: TGTGCCAGCAGTGAAAATCTTGGGAGGGGTGAGCAGTTCTTC. This encodes CASSENLGRGEQFF.

This clone occurred once. The chain links TRBV6-5 to TRBJ1-2; D not resolved. Trimming shortened V by 4 bases and J by 8 bases, and 11 bases separated the two germline ends. CDR3 size: 12 residues. Germline V gene sequence: CDR1 MNHEY, CDR2 SVGAGI. The CDR3 coding sequence is TGTGCCAGCAGTTCCCCCCCGGGAGGCTACACCTTC. Amino acid sequence: CASSSPPGGYTF.

The chain uses TRBV18 and TRBJ1-1; TRBD1 might be the D (6 bases). This CDR3 is 11 amino acids long. Germline loops: CDR1 KGHSH, CDR2 LQKENI. Trimming took 3 bases from V and 8 from J, leaving 7 bases between them. CDR3: CASSPGQEAFF. CDR3 bases: TGTGCCAGCTCACCCGGACAGGAAGCTTTCTTT.

The chain is built from TRBV19 and TRBJ2-3; 7 bases align to TRBD2. The CDR3 is made up of 16 amino acids. V was clipped by 3 bases and J by 2 bases; unmatched bases: 8. Looked up from germline, CDR1 is LNHDA and CDR2 is SQIVND (reference sequence). CDR3 protein: CASSIGASGTTDTQYF. In nucleotides, the CDR3 is TGTGCCAGTAGTATCGGAGCTAGCGGAACCACAGATACGCAGTATTTT.

There are a few counts of this clone. V is TRBV7-9 and J is TRBJ2-7; D perhaps matches TRBD2 (6 bases). This CDR3 is built from 16 residues. Germline V gives CDR1 SEHNR, CDR2 FQNEAQ (reference sequence). The V end lost 1 base, the J end lost 0 bases, and 13 bases lay between the germline ends. CDR3 DNA: TGTGCCAGCAGCTTAGAGGAGGGATACTACTCCTACGAGCAGTACTTC. The encoded protein is CASSLEEGYYSYEQYF.

This clone has a single count. The rearrangement joins TRBV7-2 to TRBJ2-7, with 7 bases lining up with TRBD1. There are 15 residues in the CDR3. V lost 5 bases to trimming and J lost 2 bases; unmatched junction nucleotides: 9. CDR1 and CDR2 from the germline V gene are SGHTA and FQGNSA. CDR3 DNA sequence: TGTGCCAGCAGCCTGGGACAGTCTGTTGCCTACGAGCAGTACTTC. Protein product: CASSLGQSVAYEQYF.

The gene calls are TRBV20-1 and TRBJ2-5, with unresolved D. The germline CDR1 and CDR2 sequences are DFQATT and SNEGSKA (reference sequence). The V end was cut by 5 bases, the J end by 6 bases, with 10 bases between. CDR3 length: 11 residues. The CDR3 sequence: CSADSLQTQYF. The CDR3 DNA sequence: TGCAGTGCTGACTCGCTTCAGACCCAGTACTTC.

The genes are TRBV12-3 or TRBV12-4 and TRBJ2-7; D may be TRBD2 (6 bases). The germline V and J ends were trimmed by 3 bases and 3 bases, with 9 bases remaining between them. The CDR3 loop spans 13 amino acids. CDR3 coding DNA: TGTGCCAGCAGTTTTGCGGGACTCTACGAGCAGTACTTC. It specifies CASSFAGLYEQYF.

This chain uses TRBV2 with TRBJ1-1, with 10 positions matching TRBD1. The germline V gene encodes CDR1 SNHLY and CDR2 FYNNEI. The V segment lost 11 bases and the J segment 5 bases; nucleotides outside the gene matches: 5. This CDR3 region has 12 residues. This CDR3 reads CAGGQGWTEAFF. For the CDR3, the DNA is TGTGCCGGGGGACAGGGGTGGACTGAAGCTTTCTTT. Looking up the rest from reference TRBV2 and TRBJ1-1 gives the full variable domain: EPEVTQTPSHQVTQMGQEVILRCVPISNHLYFYWYRQILGQKVEFLVSFYNNEISEKSEIFDDQFSVERPDGSNFTLKIRSTKLEDSAMYFCAGGQGWTEAFFGQGTRLTVV.

The chain links TRBV2 to TRBJ1-3, with 9 bases aligning to TRBD1. The V gene end was trimmed by 5 bases and the J gene end by 2 bases; junction bases not matched to a gene: 4. Germline V gene sequence: CDR1 SNHLY, CDR2 FYNNEI. This CDR3 has 15 amino acids. The CDR3, as DNA: TGTGCCAGCAGTTTTGACAGGGGGGCTGGAAACACCATATATTTT. Translating gives CASSFDRGAGNTIYF.

This clone qualifies as medium-sized. CDR3 in amino acids: CASSWDKAYEQYF. DNA of the CDR3: TGCGCCAGCAGTTGGGACAAAGCCTACGAGCAGTACTTC. The chain couples TRBV5-1 to TRBJ2-7, with a possible D match to TRBD1 (6 bases). CDR3 length: 13 residues. The germline CDR1 and CDR2 sequences are SGHRS and YFSETQ. With 5 bases removed from V and 2 bases from J, the gap between germline ends came to 11 bases. Full variable domain (rest looked up from reference TRBV5-1 and TRBJ2-7): KAGVTQTPRYLIKTRGQQVTLSCSPISGHRSVSWYQQTPGQGLQFLFEYFSETQRNKGNFPGRFSGRQFSNSRSEMNVSTLELGDSALYLCASSWDKAYEQYFGPGTRLTVT.

The rearrangement uses TRBV27 and TRBJ1-5; 11 bases match TRBD1. The V gene end was trimmed by 6 bases and the J gene end by 6 bases; junction bases not matched to a gene: 7. The CDR3 extends over 15 amino acids. Germline values: CDR1 MNHEY, CDR2 SMNVEV (reference sequence). This CDR3 reads CASRDRGLGGQPQHF. The CDR3 nucleotides are TGTGCCAGCAGGGACAGGGGGCTAGGTGGTCAGCCCCAGCATTTT.

The chain has TRBV6-2 or TRBV6-3 and TRBJ2-7, with 10 bases fitting TRBD2. The CDR3 consists of 15 residues. Germline V CDR1 and CDR2: MNHEY, SVGEGT. V dropped 1 base and J dropped 2; count of bases not matched to a gene: 2. This CDR3 reads CASSYWLAGAYEQYF. CDR3 bases: TGTGCCAGCAGTTACTGGCTAGCGGGGGCCTACGAGCAGTACTTC.

The rearrangement links TRBV29-1 to TRBJ1-1, with a possible D match to TRBD1 (5 bases). The CDR3 totals 13 residues. CDR1 is SQVTM and CDR2 is ANQGSEA in the germline V gene. The V end was cut by 4 bases, the J end by 3 bases, with 12 bases between. The CDR3 nucleotides read TGCAGCGTTGGGAAGGGGCGATACACTGAAGCTTTCTTT. This codes for CSVGKGRYTEAFF.

The J gene is TRBJ2-3, the V gene TRBV7-2, with 7 bases fitting TRBD2. The CDR3 length is 15 residues. From germline, CDR1 is SGHTA and CDR2 FQGNSA. With 0 bases clipped from V and 0 bases from J, the junction kept 0 bases outside the gene matches. For the CDR3, the DNA is TGTGCCAGCAGCTTAGCGGGAGGGAGCACAGATACGCAGTATTTT. Amino acids: CASSLAGGSTDTQYF.